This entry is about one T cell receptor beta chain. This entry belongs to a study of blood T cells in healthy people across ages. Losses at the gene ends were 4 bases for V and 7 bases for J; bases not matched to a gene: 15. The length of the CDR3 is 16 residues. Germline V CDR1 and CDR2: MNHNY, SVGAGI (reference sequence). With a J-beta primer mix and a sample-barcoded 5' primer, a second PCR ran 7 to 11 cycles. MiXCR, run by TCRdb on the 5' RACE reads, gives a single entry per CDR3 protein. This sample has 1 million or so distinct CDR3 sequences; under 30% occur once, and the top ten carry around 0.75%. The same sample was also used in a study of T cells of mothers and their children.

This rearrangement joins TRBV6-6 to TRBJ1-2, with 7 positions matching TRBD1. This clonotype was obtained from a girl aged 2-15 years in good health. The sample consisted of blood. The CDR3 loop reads CASSWEIPETGSGYTF. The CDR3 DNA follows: TGTGCCAGCAGTTGGGAAATTCCCGAGACAGGGAGTGGCTACACCTTC.